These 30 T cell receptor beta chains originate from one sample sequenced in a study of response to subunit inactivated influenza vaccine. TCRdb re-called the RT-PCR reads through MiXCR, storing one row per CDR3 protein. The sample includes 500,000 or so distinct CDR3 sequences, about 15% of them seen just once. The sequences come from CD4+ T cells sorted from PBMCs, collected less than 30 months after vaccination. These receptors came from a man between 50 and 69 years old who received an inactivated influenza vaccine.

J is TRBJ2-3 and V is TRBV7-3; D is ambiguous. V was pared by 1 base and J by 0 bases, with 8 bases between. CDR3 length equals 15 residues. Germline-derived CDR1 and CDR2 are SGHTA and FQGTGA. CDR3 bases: TGTGCCAGCAGCTTAAACGGGCCTAGCACAGATACGCAGTATTTT. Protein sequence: CASSLNGPSTDTQYF.

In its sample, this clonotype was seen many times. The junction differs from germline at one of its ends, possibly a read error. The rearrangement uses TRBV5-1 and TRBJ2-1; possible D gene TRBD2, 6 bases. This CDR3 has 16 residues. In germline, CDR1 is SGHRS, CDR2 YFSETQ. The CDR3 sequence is CASSLSTGALYNAQFF. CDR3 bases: TGCGCCAGCAGCTTGTCTACGGGAGCTCTCTACAATGCGCAGTTCTTC.

CDR3 nucleotides: TGCGCCAGCAGCCAAGATCTACCGCTCCCACGAGGATCTGGAAACACCATATATTTT. It is translated as CASSQDLPLPRGSGNTIYF. The chain couples TRBV4-3 to TRBJ1-3; D gene unclear. Trimming left V 0 bases short and J 1 base short, with 19 bases between. The germline CDR1 and CDR2 sequences are LGHNA and YSLEER. The length of the CDR3 is 19 residues.

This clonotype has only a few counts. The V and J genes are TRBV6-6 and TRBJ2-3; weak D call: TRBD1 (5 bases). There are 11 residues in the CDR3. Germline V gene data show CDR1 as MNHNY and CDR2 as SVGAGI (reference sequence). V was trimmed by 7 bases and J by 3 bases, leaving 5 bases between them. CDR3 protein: CASKGTDTQYF. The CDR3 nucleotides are TGTGCCAGCAAGGGGACAGATACGCAGTATTTT.

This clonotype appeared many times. CDR3 sequence reads: CASSRQLASTDTQYF. Written as DNA, the CDR3 is TGTGCCAGCAGCCGACAGTTGGCTAGCACAGATACGCAGTATTTT. This chain links TRBV14 with TRBJ2-3; D is perhaps TRBD1 (5 bases). With 4 bases removed from V and 0 bases from J, the gap between germline ends came to 11 bases. The CDR3 is 15 residues long. Germline V lookup: CDR1 SGHDN, CDR2 FVKESK.

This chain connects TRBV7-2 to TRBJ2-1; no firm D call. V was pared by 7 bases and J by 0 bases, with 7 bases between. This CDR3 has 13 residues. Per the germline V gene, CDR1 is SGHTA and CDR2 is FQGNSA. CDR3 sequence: CASTTSSYNEQFF. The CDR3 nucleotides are TGTGCCAGCACTACCAGCTCCTACAATGAGCAGTTCTTC.

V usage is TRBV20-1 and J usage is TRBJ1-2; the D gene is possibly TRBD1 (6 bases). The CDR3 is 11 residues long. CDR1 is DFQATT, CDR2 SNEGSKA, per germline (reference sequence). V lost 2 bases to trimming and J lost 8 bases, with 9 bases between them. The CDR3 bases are TGCAGTGCTAGATTGGACAGCGGCTACACCTTC. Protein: CSARLDSGYTF.

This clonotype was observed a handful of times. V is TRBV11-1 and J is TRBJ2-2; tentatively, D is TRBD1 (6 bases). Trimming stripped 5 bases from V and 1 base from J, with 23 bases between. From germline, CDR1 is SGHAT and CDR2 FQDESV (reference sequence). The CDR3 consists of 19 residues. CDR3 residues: CASSPGTWNGAGNTGELFF. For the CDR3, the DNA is TGTGCCAGCAGCCCCGGGACATGGAACGGTGCAGGGAACACCGGGGAGCTGTTTTTT.

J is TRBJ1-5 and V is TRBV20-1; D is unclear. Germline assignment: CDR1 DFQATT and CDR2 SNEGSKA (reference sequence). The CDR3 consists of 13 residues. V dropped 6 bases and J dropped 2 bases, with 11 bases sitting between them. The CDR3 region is CSANDGGNQPQHF. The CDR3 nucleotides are TGCAGTGCCAACGATGGCGGCAATCAGCCCCAGCATTTT.

CDR3 DNA sequence: TGTGCCAGCTCACCACCGACGTCCAGATACGAGCAGTACTTC. Its protein product is CASSPPTSRYEQYF. The chain links TRBV18 to TRBJ2-7; D is uncertain. The CDR3 has 14 amino acids. Germline-derived CDR1 and CDR2 are KGHSH and LQKENI. V was shortened by 0 bases and J by 4 bases, with 10 bases between the two germline ends.

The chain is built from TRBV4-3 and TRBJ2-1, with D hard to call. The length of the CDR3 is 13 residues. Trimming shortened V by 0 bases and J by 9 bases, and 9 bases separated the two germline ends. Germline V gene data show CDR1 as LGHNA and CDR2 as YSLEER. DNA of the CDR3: TGCGCCAGCAGCCAAGATCCAGGCGGTGAGCAGTTCTTC. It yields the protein CASSQDPGGEQFF.

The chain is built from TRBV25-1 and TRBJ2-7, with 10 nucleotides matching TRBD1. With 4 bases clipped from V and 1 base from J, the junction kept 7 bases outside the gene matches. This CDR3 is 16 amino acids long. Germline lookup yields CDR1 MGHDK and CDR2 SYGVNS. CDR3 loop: CASSATGTGDSYEQYF. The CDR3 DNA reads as TGTGCCAGCAGTGCAACCGGGACAGGGGATTCCTACGAGCAGTACTTC.

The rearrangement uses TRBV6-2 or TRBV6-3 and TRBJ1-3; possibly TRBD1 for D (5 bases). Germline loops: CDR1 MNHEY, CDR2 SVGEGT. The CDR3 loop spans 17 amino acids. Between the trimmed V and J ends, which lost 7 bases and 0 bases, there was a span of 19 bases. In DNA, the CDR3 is TGTGCCAGCAACCCCGGAAAGGGACGTGGCTCTGGAAACACCATATATTTT. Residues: CASNPGKGRGSGNTIYF.

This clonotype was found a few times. CDR3 sequence reads: CASSRTPRGANTEAFF. The CDR3 region has the DNA TGTGCCAGCAGCAGAACCCCCAGGGGAGCGAACACTGAAGCTTTCTTT. The J gene is TRBJ1-1, the V gene TRBV7-2; D might be TRBD1 (6 bases). The germline V gene has CDR1 SGHTA and CDR2 FQGNSA. V was cut by 5 bases and J by 1 base, with 17 bases left in between. This CDR3 has 16 residues.

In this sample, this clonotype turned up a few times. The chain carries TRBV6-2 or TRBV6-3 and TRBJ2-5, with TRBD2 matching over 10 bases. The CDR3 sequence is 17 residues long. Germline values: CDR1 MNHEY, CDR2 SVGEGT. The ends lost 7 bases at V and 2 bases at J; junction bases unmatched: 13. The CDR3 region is CASTAGRTSGYQETQYF. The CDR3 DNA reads TGTGCCAGCACCGCAGGTCGGACTAGCGGATATCAAGAGACCCAGTACTTC.

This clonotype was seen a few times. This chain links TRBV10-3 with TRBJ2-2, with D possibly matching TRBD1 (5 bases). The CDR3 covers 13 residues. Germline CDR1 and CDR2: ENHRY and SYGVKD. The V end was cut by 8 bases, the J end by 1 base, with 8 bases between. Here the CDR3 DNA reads TGTGCCATCCTAGGACAGAACACCGGGGAGCTGTTTTTT. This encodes CAILGQNTGELFF.

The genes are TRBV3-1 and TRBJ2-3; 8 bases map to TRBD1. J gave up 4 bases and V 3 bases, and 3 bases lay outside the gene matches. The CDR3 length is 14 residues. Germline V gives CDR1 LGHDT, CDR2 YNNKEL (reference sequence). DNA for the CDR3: TGTGCCAGCAGCCACGGACAGGGCGCAGATACGCAGTATTTT. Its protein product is CASSHGQGADTQYF.

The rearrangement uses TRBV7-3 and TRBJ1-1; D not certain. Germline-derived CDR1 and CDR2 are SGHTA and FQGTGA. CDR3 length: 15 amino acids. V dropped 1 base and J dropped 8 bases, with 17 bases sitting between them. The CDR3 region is CASSLKPGVGSEAFF. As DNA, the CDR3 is TGTGCCAGCAGCTTAAAGCCGGGTGTCGGTTCGGAAGCTTTCTTT.

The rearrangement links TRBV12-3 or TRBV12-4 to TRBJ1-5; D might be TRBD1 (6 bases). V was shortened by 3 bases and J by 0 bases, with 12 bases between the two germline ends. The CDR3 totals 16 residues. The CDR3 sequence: CASSLTGPYSNQPQHF. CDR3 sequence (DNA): TGTGCCAGCAGTTTGACAGGACCTTATAGCAATCAGCCCCAGCATTTT.

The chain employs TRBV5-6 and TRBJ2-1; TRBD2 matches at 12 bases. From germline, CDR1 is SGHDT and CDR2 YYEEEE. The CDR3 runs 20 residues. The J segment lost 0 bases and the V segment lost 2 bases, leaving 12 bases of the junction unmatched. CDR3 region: CASSLLASGRALSSYNEQFF. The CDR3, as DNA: TGTGCCAGCAGCTTACTAGCTAGCGGGAGGGCATTGAGCTCCTACAATGAGCAGTTCTTC.

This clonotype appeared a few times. CDR3 bases: TGCAGTGCTAGAGACGGGAGGGCCTGGTCCTACGAGCAGTACTTC. Protein sequence: CSARDGRAWSYEQYF. V usage is TRBV20-1 and J usage is TRBJ2-7; 8 bases are a match to TRBD2. The CDR3 loop spans 15 amino acids. V lost 0 bases, J lost 1 base, and 5 bases stayed unmatched. Germline CDR1 DFQATT, CDR2 SNEGSKA (reference sequence).

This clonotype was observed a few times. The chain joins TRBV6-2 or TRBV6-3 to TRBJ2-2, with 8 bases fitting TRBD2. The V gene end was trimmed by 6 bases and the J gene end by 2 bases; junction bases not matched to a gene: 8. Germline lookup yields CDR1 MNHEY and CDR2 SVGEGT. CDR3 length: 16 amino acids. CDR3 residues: CASSRRAGVNTGELFF. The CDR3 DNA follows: TGTGCCAGCAGCCGCCGAGCGGGGGTTAACACCGGGGAGCTGTTTTTT.

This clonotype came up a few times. For the CDR3, the DNA is TGTGCCAGCAGTCTGCGGACAGGGGTCGGGGAGCTGTTTTTT. Amino acids: CASSLRTGVGELFF. The chain links TRBV12-3 or TRBV12-4 to TRBJ2-2; 9 bases are a match to TRBD1. With 5 bases clipped from V and 7 bases from J, the junction kept 5 bases outside the gene matches. CDR3 length equals 14 residues.

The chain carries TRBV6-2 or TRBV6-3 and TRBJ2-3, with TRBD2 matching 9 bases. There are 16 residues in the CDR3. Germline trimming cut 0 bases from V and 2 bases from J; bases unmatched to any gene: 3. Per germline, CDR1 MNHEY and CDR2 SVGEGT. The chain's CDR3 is CASSYSAGGTTDTQYF. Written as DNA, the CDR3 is TGTGCCAGCAGTTACTCAGCGGGGGGTACCACAGATACGCAGTATTTT.

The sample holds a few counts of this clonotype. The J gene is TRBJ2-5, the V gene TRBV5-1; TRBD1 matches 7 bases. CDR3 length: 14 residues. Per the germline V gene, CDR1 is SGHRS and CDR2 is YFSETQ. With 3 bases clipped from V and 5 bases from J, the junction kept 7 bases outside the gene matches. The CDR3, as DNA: TGCGCCAGCAGCTCGGACAGGACCAGGGAGACCCAGTACTTC. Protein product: CASSSDRTRETQYF.

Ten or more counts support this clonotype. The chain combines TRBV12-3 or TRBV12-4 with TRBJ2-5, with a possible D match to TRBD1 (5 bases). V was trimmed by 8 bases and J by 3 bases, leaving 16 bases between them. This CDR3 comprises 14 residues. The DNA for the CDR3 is TGTGCCAGCTGTGGGGCGACCCTTAAAGAGACCCAGTACTTC. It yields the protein CASCGATLKETQYF.

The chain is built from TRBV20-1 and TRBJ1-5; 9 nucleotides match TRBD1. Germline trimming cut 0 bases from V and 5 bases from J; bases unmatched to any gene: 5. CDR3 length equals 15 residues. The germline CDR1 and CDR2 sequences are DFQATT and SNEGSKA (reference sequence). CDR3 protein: CSARDWTGDYQPQHF. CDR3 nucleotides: TGCAGTGCTAGAGATTGGACAGGGGACTATCAGCCCCAGCATTTT.

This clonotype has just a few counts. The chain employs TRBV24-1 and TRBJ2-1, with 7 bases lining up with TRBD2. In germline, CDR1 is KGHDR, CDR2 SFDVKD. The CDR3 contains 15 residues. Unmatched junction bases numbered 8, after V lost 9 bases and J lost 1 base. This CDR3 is CATQGGSGSYNEQFF. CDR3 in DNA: TGTGCCACCCAAGGCGGGAGCGGGTCCTACAATGAGCAGTTCTTC.

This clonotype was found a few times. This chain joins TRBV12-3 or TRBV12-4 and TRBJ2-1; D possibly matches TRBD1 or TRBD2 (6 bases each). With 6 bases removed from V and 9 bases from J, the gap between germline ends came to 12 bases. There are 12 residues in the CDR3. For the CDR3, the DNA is TGTGCCAGCAGCTGGGGGGCCGGTGAGCAGTTCTTC. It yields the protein CASSWGAGEQFF.

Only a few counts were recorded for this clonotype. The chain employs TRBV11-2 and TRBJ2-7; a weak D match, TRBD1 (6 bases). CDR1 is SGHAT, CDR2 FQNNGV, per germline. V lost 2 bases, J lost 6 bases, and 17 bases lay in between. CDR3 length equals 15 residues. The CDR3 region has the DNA TGTGCCAGCAGCTTAACCGGGCAGGGGACAAGCGAGCAGTACTTC. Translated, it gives CASSLTGQGTSEQYF.